The subject of this entry is one TCR beta chain. These data originate in a study of shared clonotypes between healthy human individuals. The CDR3 contains 16 residues. Germline CDR1 SGHTA, CDR2 FQGNSA. V shed 6 bases and J 5 bases; nucleotides not matched to a gene: 10. This table comes from immunoSEQ multiplex PCR, and its TCRdb copy is limited to in-frame clones, with some not included. The sample includes over a million clones, roughly 70% of them seen just once. The genes are TRBV7-2 and TRBJ2-2; 9 bases line up with TRBD1. Material for sequencing was memory CD4+ T cells sorted from blood. Subset of the sample: CD45RA-negative fraction. The source of this sequence is a man aged 18 to 35 in good health. CDR3 protein: CASSPSGQGRTGELFF. CDR3 sequence (DNA): TGTGCCAGCAGTCCCAGTGGACAGGGGCGAACCGGGGAGCTGTTTTTT.